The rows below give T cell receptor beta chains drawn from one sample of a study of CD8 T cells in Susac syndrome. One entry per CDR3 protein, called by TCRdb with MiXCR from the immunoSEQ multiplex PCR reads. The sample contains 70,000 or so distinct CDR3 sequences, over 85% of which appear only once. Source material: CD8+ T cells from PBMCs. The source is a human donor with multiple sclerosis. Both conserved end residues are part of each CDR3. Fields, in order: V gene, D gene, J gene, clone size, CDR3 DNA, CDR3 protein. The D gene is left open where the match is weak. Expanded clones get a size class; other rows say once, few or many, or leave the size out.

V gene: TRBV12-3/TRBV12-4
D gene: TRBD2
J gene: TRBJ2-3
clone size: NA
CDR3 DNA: TGTGCCAGCGCGACTAGCGGGAGGATAGATACGCAGTATTTT
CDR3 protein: CASATSGRIDTQYF

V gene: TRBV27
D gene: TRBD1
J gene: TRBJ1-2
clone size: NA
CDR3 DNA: TGTGCCAGCAGGGACAGGGGGCATGGCTACACCTTC
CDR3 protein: CASRDRGHGYTF

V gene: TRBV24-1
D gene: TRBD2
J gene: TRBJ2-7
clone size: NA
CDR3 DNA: TGTGCCACCAGTGGAGTTAGCGGGAGAGGAGAGCAGTACTTC
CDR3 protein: CATSGVSGRGEQYF

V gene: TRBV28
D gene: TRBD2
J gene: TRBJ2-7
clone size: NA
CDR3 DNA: TGTGCCAGCCACACGGCGGGACTAGCGGGTAGTGAGCAGTACTTC
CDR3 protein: CASHTAGLAGSEQYF

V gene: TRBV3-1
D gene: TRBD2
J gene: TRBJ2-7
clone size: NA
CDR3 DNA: TGTGCCAGCAGCCAGGGACTAGCGGGAGGCCTTGGGGAGCAGTACTTC
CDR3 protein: CASSQGLAGGLGEQYF

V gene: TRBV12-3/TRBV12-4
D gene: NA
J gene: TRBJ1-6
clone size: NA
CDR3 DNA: TGTGCCACCCGGTCTGCGTATAATTCTCCCCTCCACTTT
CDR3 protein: CATRSAYNSPLHF

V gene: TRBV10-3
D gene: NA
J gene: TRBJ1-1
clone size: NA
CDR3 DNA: TGTGCCATCAGTGAGTCTGGGGGGCAGTCCACTGAAGCTTTCTTT
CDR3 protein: CAISESGGQSTEAFF

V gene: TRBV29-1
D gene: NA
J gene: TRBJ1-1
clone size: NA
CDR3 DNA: TGCAGCGTTCACGAATCACCTACCTACACTGAAGCTTTCTTT
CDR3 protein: CSVHESPTYTEAFF

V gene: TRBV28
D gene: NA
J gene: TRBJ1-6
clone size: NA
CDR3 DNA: TGTGCCAGCAGTCCTCGGACAGAGGGGGGTAATTCACCCCTCCACTTT
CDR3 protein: CASSPRTEGGNSPLHF

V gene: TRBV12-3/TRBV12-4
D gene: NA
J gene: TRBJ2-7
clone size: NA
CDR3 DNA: TGTGCCAGCAGCCAGACTAAGACGGAGAGCTCCTACGAGCAGTACTTC
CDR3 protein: CASSQTKTESSYEQYF

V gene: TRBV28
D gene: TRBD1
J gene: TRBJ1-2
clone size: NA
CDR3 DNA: TGTGCCAGCAGACCGGGACAGGGCGTTTACGGCTACACCTTC
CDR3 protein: CASRPGQGVYGYTF

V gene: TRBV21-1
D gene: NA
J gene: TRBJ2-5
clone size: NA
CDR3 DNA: TGTGCCAGCAGCAAAATCGGCTTAGCGGGGGAGTATGAGACCCAGTACTTC
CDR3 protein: CASSKIGLAGEYETQYF

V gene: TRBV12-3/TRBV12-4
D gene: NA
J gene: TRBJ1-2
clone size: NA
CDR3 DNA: TGTGCCAGCAGTTTAGTCTCCGGACCCGGCTATGGCTACACCTTC
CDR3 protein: CASSLVSGPGYGYTF

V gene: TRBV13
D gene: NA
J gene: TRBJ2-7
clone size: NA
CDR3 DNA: TGTGCCAGCAGCTTAGGGGGGGACTACGAGCAGTACTTC
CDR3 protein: CASSLGGDYEQYF

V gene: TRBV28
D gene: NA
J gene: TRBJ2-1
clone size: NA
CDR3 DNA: TGTGCCAGCAGTATAAGCGGTGACTCCTACAATGAGCAGTTCTTC
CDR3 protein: CASSISGDSYNEQFF

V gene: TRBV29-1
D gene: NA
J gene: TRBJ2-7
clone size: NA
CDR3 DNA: TGCAGCGTTGATATGGGCTACGAGCAGTACTTC
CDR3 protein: CSVDMGYEQYF

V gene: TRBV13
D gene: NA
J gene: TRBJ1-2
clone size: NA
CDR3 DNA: TGTGCCAGCAGCTTGCGGGGGGTTTATGGCTACACCTTC
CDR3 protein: CASSLRGVYGYTF

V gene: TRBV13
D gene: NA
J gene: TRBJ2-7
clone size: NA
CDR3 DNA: TGTGCCAGCAGCTTAGGGGACAGACTATACGAGCAGTACTTC
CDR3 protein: CASSLGDRLYEQYF

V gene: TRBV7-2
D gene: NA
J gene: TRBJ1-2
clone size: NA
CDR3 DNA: TGTGCCAGCAGCTTGGAGGGCTATGGCTACACCTTC
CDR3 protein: CASSLEGYGYTF

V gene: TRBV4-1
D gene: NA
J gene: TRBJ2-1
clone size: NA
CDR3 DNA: TGCGCCAGCAGCCAAGGAACGGCTAATGAGCAGTTCTTC
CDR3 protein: CASSQGTANEQFF

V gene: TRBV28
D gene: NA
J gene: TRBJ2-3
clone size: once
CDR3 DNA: TGTGCCAGCAGTGGGGCAGATACGCAGTATTTT
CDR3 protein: CASSGADTQYF

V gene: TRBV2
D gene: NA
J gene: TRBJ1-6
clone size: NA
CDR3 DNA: TGTGCCAGCAGCGATGGACAAGGGGTATCACCCCTCCACTTT
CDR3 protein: CASSDGQGVSPLHF

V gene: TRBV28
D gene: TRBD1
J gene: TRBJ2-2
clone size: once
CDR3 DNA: TGTGCCAGCAGTTTTGGCTTAGGGACAGGGCGCACCGGGGAGCTGTTTTTT
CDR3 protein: CASSFGLGTGRTGELFF

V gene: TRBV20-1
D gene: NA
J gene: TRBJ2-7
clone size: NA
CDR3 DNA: TGCAGTGCTAGATCCGGGTTCGACGACGAGCAGTACTTC
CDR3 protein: CSARSGFDDEQYF

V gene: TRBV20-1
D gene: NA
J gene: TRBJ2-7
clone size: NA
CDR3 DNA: TGCAGTGCTAGAGATACGGGGGTGGCCTACGAGCAGTACTTC
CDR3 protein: CSARDTGVAYEQYF

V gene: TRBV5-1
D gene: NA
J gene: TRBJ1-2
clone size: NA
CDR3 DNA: TGCGCCAGCAGCAACCGGGACATAGATACCTATGGCTACACCTTC
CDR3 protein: CASSNRDIDTYGYTF

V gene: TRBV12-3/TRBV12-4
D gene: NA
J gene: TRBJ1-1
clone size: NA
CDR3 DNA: TGTGCCAGCAGGCCCGCGGGGAACACTGAAGCTTTCTTT
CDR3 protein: CASRPAGNTEAFF

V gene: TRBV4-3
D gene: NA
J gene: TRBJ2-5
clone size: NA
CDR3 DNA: TGCGCCAGCAGCCAAGACGTCCTAGAGACCCAGTACTTC
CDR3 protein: CASSQDVLETQYF

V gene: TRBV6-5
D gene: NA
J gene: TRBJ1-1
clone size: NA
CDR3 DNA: TGTGCCAGCAGTTACGGGGAGAACACTGAAGCTTTCTTT
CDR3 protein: CASSYGENTEAFF

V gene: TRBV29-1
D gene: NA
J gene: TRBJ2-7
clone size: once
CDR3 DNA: TGCAGCGCTGGGACCACCTACGAGCAGTACTTC
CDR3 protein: CSAGTTYEQYF

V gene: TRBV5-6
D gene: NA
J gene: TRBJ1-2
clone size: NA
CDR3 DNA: TGTGCCAGCAGCGTGCCCTCTTCCCCTAACTATGGCTACACCTTC
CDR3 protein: CASSVPSSPNYGYTF

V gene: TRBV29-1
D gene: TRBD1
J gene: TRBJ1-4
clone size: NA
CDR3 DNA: TGCAGCGTTGAGTCGGGACAGAGTGAAAAACTGTTTTTT
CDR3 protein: CSVESGQSEKLFF

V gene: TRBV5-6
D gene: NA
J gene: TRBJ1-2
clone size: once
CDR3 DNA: TGTGCCAGCAGCTTGCTTCGGGATAACTATGGCTACACCTTC
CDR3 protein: CASSLLRDNYGYTF

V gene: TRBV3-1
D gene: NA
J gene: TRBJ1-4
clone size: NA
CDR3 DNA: TGTGCCAGCAGCCATATTTTGAGTGAAAAACTGTTTTTT
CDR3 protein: CASSHILSEKLFF

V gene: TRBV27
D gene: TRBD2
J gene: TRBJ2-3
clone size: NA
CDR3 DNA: TGTGCCAGCAGTTTATCGACCAGCGGGGCATCAGATACGCAGTATTTT
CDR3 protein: CASSLSTSGASDTQYF

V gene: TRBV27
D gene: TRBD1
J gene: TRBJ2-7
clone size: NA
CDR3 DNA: TGTGCCAGCAGTACCGGGACAGGGTCAACCTACGAGCAGTACTTC
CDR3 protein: CASSTGTGSTYEQYF

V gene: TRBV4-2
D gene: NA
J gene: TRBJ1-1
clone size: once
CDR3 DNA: TGTGCCAGCAGCCAAGAGGAGGGGGTGGGGACTGAAGCTTTCTTT
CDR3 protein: CASSQEEGVGTEAFF

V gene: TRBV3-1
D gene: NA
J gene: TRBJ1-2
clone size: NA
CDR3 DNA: TGTGCCAGCAGCCAAGATCCGGGGGCGGACCTCTATGGCTACACCTTC
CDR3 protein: CASSQDPGADLYGYTF

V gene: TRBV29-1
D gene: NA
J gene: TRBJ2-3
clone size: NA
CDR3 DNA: TGCAGCGTTGGGGGGATCGGGGCCCCCGAGGCAGATACGCAGTTTTTT
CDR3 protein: CSVGGIGAPEADTQFF

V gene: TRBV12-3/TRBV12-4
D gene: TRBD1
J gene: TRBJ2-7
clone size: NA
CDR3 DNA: TGTGCCAGCAGTGTGGACAGGAGCTCCTACGAGCAGTACTTC
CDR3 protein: CASSVDRSSYEQYF

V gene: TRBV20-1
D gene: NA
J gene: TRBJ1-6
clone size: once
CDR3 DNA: TGCAGTGCTAGAGATTCTGGGGTGTATATTTCACCCCTCCACTTT
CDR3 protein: CSARDSGVYISPLHF

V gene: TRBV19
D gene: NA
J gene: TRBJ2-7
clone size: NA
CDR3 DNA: TGTGCCAGTAGTATGGGGGTCCCGGGAGAGCAGTACTTC
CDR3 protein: CASSMGVPGEQYF

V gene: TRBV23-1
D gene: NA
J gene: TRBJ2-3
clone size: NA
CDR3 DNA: TGCGCCAGCAGTCAATCGATCAGGCAGGACGCAGATACGCAGTATTTT
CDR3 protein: CASSQSIRQDADTQYF

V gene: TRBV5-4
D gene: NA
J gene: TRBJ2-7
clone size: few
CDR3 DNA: TGTGCCAGCAGCTTGATATCAGAATTCTACGAGCAGTACTTC
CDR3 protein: CASSLISEFYEQYF